One and the same sample provided the 16 T cell receptor beta chains below, sequenced in a study of T cells in Graves' hyperthyroidism and ophthalmopathy. TCR beta CDR3 sequences were amplified from RNA transcripts. HTBI primers were used for first-round RT-PCR of the TCR CDR3. TCRdb ran MiXCR on the multiplex PCR reads and lists one entry per CDR3 protein. The table lists around 290,000 distinct CDR3 sequences, roughly 13% of them singletons. The sequencing input was blood. The receptors were gathered from a middle-aged woman with Graves' hyperthyroidism.

This clonotype was recorded many times. The genes are TRBV9 and TRBJ1-5, with D unresolved. Germline V gene sequence: CDR1 SGDLS, CDR2 YYNGEE. The CDR3 extends over 14 amino acids. V was cut by 3 bases and J by 1 base, with 8 bases left in between. Written as DNA, the CDR3 is TGTGCCAGCAGCGAGGACCCCAGCAATCAGCCCCAGCATTTT. This gives the protein CASSEDPSNQPQHF. Filled out from reference TRBV9 and TRBJ1-5, the complete variable domain reads DSGVTQTPKHLITATGQRVTLRCSPRSGDLSVYWYQQSLDQGLQFLIQYYNGEERAKGNILERFSAQQFPDLHSELNLSSLELGDSALYFCASSEDPSNQPQHFGDGTRLSIL.

This clonotype occurred many times. The chain is built from TRBV12-3 or TRBV12-4 and TRBJ2-1; D is possibly TRBD2 (6 bases). The CDR3 totals 15 residues. The V end lost 3 bases, the J end lost 3 bases, and 12 bases lay between the germline ends. The CDR3, as DNA: TGTGCCAGCAGTTTCGGGGGTCTGATCTACAATGAGCAGTTCTTC. Protein: CASSFGGLIYNEQFF.

This clonotype occurred many times. J is TRBJ1-2 and V is TRBV7-8; the D is unclear. V was cut by 1 base and J by 6 bases, with 15 bases left in between. Germline V CDR1 and CDR2: SGHVS, FQNEAQ. The CDR3 has 15 amino acids. The CDR3, as DNA: TGTGCCAGCAGCTTAGAATGGTTGGGTGTCGATGGCTACACCTTC. Translated, it gives CASSLEWLGVDGYTF.

This clonotype was recorded many times. The chain employs TRBV20-1 and TRBJ2-1; TRBD2 agrees at 12 bases. CDR3 length: 14 amino acids. Germline V gene sequence: CDR1 DFQATT, CDR2 SNEGSKA (reference sequence). The J segment lost 8 bases and the V segment lost 3 bases, leaving 5 bases of the junction unmatched. CDR3 DNA sequence: TGCAGTGCTAGGCCTAGCGGGAGGGCCTATGAGCAGTTCTTC. Translating it yields CSARPSGRAYEQFF.

This clonotype appeared many times. The chain couples TRBV14 to TRBJ2-2; 10 bases are a match to TRBD2. The CDR3 is 17 amino acids. CDR1 SGHDN and CDR2 FVKESK come from the germline V gene. V trimming: 3 bases; J trimming: 3 bases; junction bases outside the gene matches: 7. CDR3 nucleotide sequence: TGTGCCAGCAGCCAGTCCCTAGCGGGAGCGGACACCGGGGAGCTGTTTTTT. Its translation is CASSQSLAGADTGELFF. The variable domain in full, completed from reference TRBV14 and TRBJ2-2, reads EAGVTQFPSHSVIEKGQTVTLRCDPISGHDNLYWYRRVMGKEIKFLLHFVKESKQDESGMPNNRFLAERTGGTYSTLKVQPAELEDSGVYFCASSQSLAGADTGELFFGEGSRLTVL.

This clonotype has only a few counts. The rearrangement joins TRBV18 to TRBJ1-4; 11 positions match TRBD1. The germline V gene encodes CDR1 KGHSH and CDR2 LQKENI. This CDR3 comprises 16 residues. V shed 0 bases and J 7 bases; nucleotides not matched to a gene: 4. The CDR3 region is CASSPPRTGGSEKLFF. CDR3 coding DNA: TGTGCCAGCTCACCACCCAGGACAGGGGGCTCTGAAAAACTGTTTTTT.

This clonotype was found many times. This chain links TRBV7-2 with TRBJ2-5, with D perhaps matching TRBD1 (6 bases). Germline V gene lookup returns CDR1 SGHTA and CDR2 FQGNSA. V dropped 6 bases and J dropped 1 base, with 6 bases sitting between them. The CDR3 has 12 amino acids. The CDR3: CASRDSQETQYF. In DNA form, the CDR3 reads TGTGCCAGCAGGGACAGCCAAGAGACCCAGTACTTC.

The table lists this clonotype with many counts. In DNA form, the CDR3 reads TGTGCCAGCAAGACAGCGAACACTGAAGCTTTCTTT. Translating it yields CASKTANTEAFF. This rearrangement joins TRBV6-1 to TRBJ1-1, with a weak D call TRBD1 (5 bases). V lost 7 bases and J lost 1, with 7 bases in between. CDR3 length: 12 residues. In germline, CDR1 is MNHNS, CDR2 SASEGT.

CDR3 nucleotides: TGTGCCGGCACGACGCGGGGTACGGGCTCTGGGGCCAACGTCCTGACTTTC. This translates into CAGTTRGTGSGANVLTF. The chain has TRBV6-1 and TRBJ2-6, with D possibly being TRBD2 (6 bases). The length of the CDR3 is 17 residues. V shed 11 bases and J shed 0 bases, with 20 bases lying between them. Per the germline V gene, CDR1 is MNHNS and CDR2 is SASEGT.

With regard to this clonotype: A read error may explain this, as a much larger clone is one base away. The rearrangement joins TRBV28 to TRBJ2-1; D not certain. Germline CDR1 MDHEN, CDR2 SYDVKM. Trimming stripped 1 base from V and 2 bases from J, with 15 bases between. CDR3 size: 17 residues. In DNA, the CDR3 is TGTGCCAGCAGTTTATCCTCGGACCAGAGCCCCTACAATGAGCAGTTCTTC. Residues: CASSLSSDQSPYNEQFF.

There are a few counts of this clonotype. This chain links TRBV5-1 with TRBJ2-1; 9 nucleotides line up with TRBD1. Germline values: CDR1 SGHRS, CDR2 YFSETQ. V shed 4 bases and J 3 bases; nucleotides not matched to a gene: 8. This CDR3 spans 16 amino acids. This CDR3 is CASSPGTGSFYNEQFF. The CDR3 DNA follows: TGCGCCAGCAGCCCAGGGACAGGGAGCTTCTACAATGAGCAGTTCTTC.

A note on this clonotype: The CDR3 carries no conserved terminal phenylalanine or tryptophan, so it likely arises from a read error. Because the CDR3's place on the DNA is in doubt, the DNA is left out and the CDR3 is given as listed by TCRdb. This chain links TRBV15 with TRBJ1-3. Germline CDR1 and CDR2: LNHNV and YYDKDF (reference sequence). The CDR3 totals 8 residues, both ends included. This CDR3 reads CATSRVQP.

This clonotype has at least ten counts. J is TRBJ2-5 and V is TRBV29-1; 7 positions match TRBD1. V lost 0 bases and J lost 4; bases outside the gene matches: 8. CDR3 length: 15 amino acids. CDR1 and CDR2 from the germline V gene are SQVTM and ANQGSEA. The DNA for the CDR3 is TGCAGCGTTGAAGAGGGACAGACATTCGGAGAGACCCAGTACTTC. It is translated as CSVEEGQTFGETQYF.

The chain uses TRBV11-2 and TRBJ2-7, with D possibly TRBD1 on 5 matching bases. The CDR3 has 14 residues. Deletions cut 1 base from V and 2 bases from J, with 9 bases between. CDR1 and CDR2 (germline): SGHAT, FQNNGV. CDR3 DNA sequence: TGTGCCAGCAGCTTAGGTAGCAGGGCCTACGAGCAGTACTTC. Encoded protein: CASSLGSRAYEQYF.

Many counts were recorded for this clonotype. This chain uses TRBV15 with TRBJ2-7, with 13 bases fitting TRBD2. V was pared by 2 bases and J by 2 bases, with 15 bases of the junction left unmatched. Looked up from germline, CDR1 is LNHNV and CDR2 is YYDKDF (reference sequence). The CDR3 spans 20 residues. CDR3 DNA sequence: TGTGCCACCAGCAGAAAAGGACTAGGACTAGCGGGAGAAACCCCCTACGAGCAGTACTTC. Translating gives CATSRKGLGLAGETPYEQYF.

This clonotype was detected once. The gene calls are TRBV20-1 and TRBJ2-5; TRBD2 aligns across 10 bases. CDR1 DFQATT and CDR2 SNEGSKA come from the germline V gene (reference sequence). This CDR3 spans 16 amino acids. The V gene end was trimmed by 4 bases and the J gene end by 2 bases; junction bases not matched to a gene: 10. DNA for the CDR3: TGCAGTGCTATCTCCCCAGCGGGAGGGGGGCAAGAGACCCAGTACTTC. Its protein is CSAISPAGGGQETQYF.